This T cell receptor beta chain was retrieved from a study of regulatory T cells in long-lasting Graves disease. General study results and limits: Those with persistent Graves' had less TCR diversity than newly diagnosed patients.

The V end lost 3 bases, the J end lost 2 bases, and 13 bases lay between the germline ends. The germline V gene has CDR1 DFQATT and CDR2 SNEGSKA (reference sequence). The CDR3 is 14 amino acids. Time point meaning: newly diagnosed GD, antithyroid drugs for less than 3 months. TCR sequences were obtained from RNA taken from PBMCs. This clonotype appeared many times. Its antigen is not known. Construction of the TCR beta libraries employed iRepertoire HTBI primers in conjunction with Arm-PCR of CDR3 regions. TCRdb re-analysed the multiplex PCR reads in MiXCR, keeping a single row per CDR3 protein. The table has a few hundred thousand distinct CDR3 sequences, around 19% seen once. This same sample was also part of a study on T cells in Graves' hyperthyroidism and ophthalmopathy. That publication notes: HTBI primers were employed in a first-round RT-PCR of the TCR CDR3.

This receptor was identified in a woman in her 30s with Graves disease. The chain joins TRBV20-1 to TRBJ1-1; D not certain. Sequences were derived from peripheral blood mononuclear cells (PBMCs), sampled at new diagnosis, from a patient treated with antithyroid drugs. For the CDR3, the DNA is TGCAGTGCTAGCGGGCGGATAACTAACACTGAAGCTTTCTTT. This sequence encodes CSASGRITNTEAFF.